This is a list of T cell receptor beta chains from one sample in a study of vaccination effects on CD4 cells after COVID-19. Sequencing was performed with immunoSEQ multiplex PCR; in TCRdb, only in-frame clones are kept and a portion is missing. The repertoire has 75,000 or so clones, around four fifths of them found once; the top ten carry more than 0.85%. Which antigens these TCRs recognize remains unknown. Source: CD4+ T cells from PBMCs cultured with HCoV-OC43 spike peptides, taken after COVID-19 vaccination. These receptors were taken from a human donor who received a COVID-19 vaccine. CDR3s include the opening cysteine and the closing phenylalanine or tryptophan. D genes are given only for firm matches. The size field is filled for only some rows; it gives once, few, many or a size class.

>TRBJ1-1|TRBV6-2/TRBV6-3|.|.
CASSYSTQGLNTEAFF
TGTGCCAGCAGTTACTCGACCCAAGGATTGAACACTGAAGCTTTCTTT
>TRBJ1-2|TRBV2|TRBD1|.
CASSEGGTDGYTF
TGTGCCAGCAGCGAGGGGGGGACAGATGGCTACACCTTC
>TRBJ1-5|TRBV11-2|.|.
CASSRRGGGNQPQHF
TGTGCCAGCAGCCGACGGGGAGGGGGCAATCAGCCCCAGCATTTT
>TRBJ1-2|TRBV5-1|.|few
CASSSDGIYGYTF
TGCGCCAGCAGCTCAGACGGGATTTATGGCTACACCTTC
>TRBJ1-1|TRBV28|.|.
CASQGSGTEAFF
TGTGCCAGCCAGGGGAGTGGCACTGAAGCTTTCTTT
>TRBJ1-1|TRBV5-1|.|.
CASSPQGNTEAFF
TGCGCCAGCAGCCCACAGGGGAACACTGAAGCTTTCTTT
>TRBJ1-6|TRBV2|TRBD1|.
CASSVPGQGSRYNSPLHF
TGTGCCAGCAGTGTCCCGGGACAGGGGTCCCGCTATAATTCACCCCTCCACTTT
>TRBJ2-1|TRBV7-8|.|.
CASSLQGLVAYNEQFF
TGTGCCAGCAGCTTACAGGGTTTGGTAGCCTACAATGAGCAGTTCTTC
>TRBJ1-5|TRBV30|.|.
CAWSWTYSNQPQHF
TGTGCCTGGAGCTGGACCTATAGCAATCAGCCCCAGCATTTT
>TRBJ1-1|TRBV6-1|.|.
CASSEAGPTF
TGTGCCAGCAGTGAAGCGGGACCGACCTTT
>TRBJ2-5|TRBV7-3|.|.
CASSLTIPSETQYF
TGTGCCAGCAGCTTAACCATTCCGTCAGAGACCCAGTACTTC
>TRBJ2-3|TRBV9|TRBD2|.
CASSVSSGGIDTQYF
TGTGCCAGCAGCGTATCCAGCGGGGGGATAGATACGCAGTATTTT
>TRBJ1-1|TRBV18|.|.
CASSPNRAVNTEAFF
TGTGCCAGCTCACCAAACAGGGCTGTCAACACTGAAGCTTTCTTT
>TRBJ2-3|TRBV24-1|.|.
CATSAVTPDGVTQYF
TGTGCCACCAGTGCTGTTACTCCGGACGGTGTTACGCAGTATTTT
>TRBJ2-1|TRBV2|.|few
CASSVYNEQFF
TGTGCCAGCAGTGTCTACAATGAGCAGTTCTTC
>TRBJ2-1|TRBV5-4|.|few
CASSDARKGNEQFF
TGTGCCAGCAGCGACGCTCGGAAGGGGAATGAGCAGTTCTTC
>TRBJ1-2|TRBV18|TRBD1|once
CASSPTPTGGYNGYTF
TGTGCCAGCTCCCCCACCCCGACAGGGGGTTATAATGGCTACACCTTC
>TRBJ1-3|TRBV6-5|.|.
CASSRGGGNTIYF
TGTGCCAGCAGTCGCGGGGGGGGAAACACCATATATTTT
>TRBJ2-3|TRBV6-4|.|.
CASSPQGGIGTDTQYF
TGTGCCAGCAGCCCACAGGGGGGGATCGGCACAGATACGCAGTATTTT
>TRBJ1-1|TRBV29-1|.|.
CSVEPGFSNTEAFF
TGCAGCGTTGAACCAGGGTTTTCGAACACTGAAGCTTTCTTT
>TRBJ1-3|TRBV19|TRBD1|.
CASSISQGDARSGNTIYF
TGTGCCAGTAGTATATCGCAGGGGGACGCTCGCTCTGGAAACACCATATATTTT
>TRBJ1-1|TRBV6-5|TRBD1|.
CASRRTGDGEAFF
TGTGCCAGCAGGAGAACAGGGGACGGTGAAGCTTTCTTT
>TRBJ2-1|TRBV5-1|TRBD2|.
CASSPYGWTSGGEQFF
TGCGCCAGCAGCCCCTACGGCTGGACTAGCGGGGGGGAGCAGTTCTTC
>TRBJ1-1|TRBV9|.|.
CASSVGGPGLEAFF
TGTGCCAGCAGCGTAGGAGGTCCGGGGTTAGAAGCTTTCTTT
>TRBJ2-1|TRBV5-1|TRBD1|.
CASSLAARDSPQFF
TGCGCCAGCAGCTTGGCCGCCAGGGACAGCCCGCAGTTCTTC
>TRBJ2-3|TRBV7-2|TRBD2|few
CASSLSGGANTQYF
TGTGCCAGCAGCCTTAGCGGGGGGGCGAATACGCAGTATTTT